The rows below give T cell receptor beta chains drawn from one sample of a study of human versus mouse CDR3 diversity and MHC coevolution. This table comes from immunoSEQ multiplex PCR, and its TCRdb copy is limited to in-frame clones, with some not included. The sample has about 83,000 clones; about 90% are singletons. The sequenced sample consisted of naive CD4+ T cells from blood. These receptors were taken from a person aged 30 to 69 in good health. The conserved cysteine and the conserved F or W are not part of the CDR3 here.

v_call,j_call,cdr3_aa
TRBV28,TRBJ1-1,ASSLLGTGNTEAF
TRBV6-1,TRBJ2-1,ASSEATRAASDNEQF
TRBV29-1,TRBJ1-1,SVAGTGVAF
TRBV9,TRBJ1-5,ASSVGPQQGTGQPQH
TRBV18,TRBJ2-2,ASSPKLRQFGELF
TRBV5-6,TRBJ2-7,ASSLQGDLEEQY
TRBV5-4,TRBJ1-1,ASSLATGGMMNTEAF
TRBV9,TRBJ1-2,ASGRHLYGYT
TRBV29-1,TRBJ2-6,SVGIGTGRNSGANVLT
TRBV15,TRBJ1-6,ATSRTLTGGNSPLH
TRBV18,TRBJ2-1,ASSPREEQF
TRBV18,TRBJ1-6,ASSRGQGVNSPLH
TRBV28,TRBJ2-1,ASSLQRGGNEQF
TRBV19,TRBJ1-1,ASRGQGIMNTEAF
TRBV30,TRBJ2-3,AWETGTDTQY
TRBV28,TRBJ1-3,ASSFDTRNTIY
TRBV9,TRBJ1-4,ASSVGQGTNEKLF
TRBV5-6,TRBJ1-2,ASSRRQGPVTSGYT
TRBV5-5,TRBJ2-7,ASSLVGSSYEQY
TRBV18,TRBJ1-2,ASSPKQGGYGYT
TRBV28,TRBJ2-3,ASSPLWGGTGFTDTQY
TRBV27,TRBJ2-1,ASGLVMVWKF
TRBV4-1,TRBJ2-1,ASSQDGVRTSGRDNEQF
TRBV4-2,TRBJ1-5,ASSQLLGQPQH
TRBV30,TRBJ2-5,AWRGQGKETQY
TRBV7-2,TRBJ2-6,ASSLDTGSGANVLT
TRBV11-2,TRBJ2-7,ASSTTRISYEQY
TRBV6-4,TRBJ1-4,ASSDPDRVGEKLF
TRBV5-4,TRBJ2-7,ASSLGAGAIYEQY
TRBV4-1,TRBJ1-1,ASSPGWGVVTEAF
TRBV12-5,TRBJ2-1,ASGLVLAGGPNEQF
TRBV19,TRBJ1-4,ASRFTGGESEKLF
TRBV28,TRBJ2-7,ASSLPQGGIYEQY
TRBV12-5,TRBJ1-1,ASGFGQGRNTEAF
TRBV27,TRBJ1-1,ASRLGVGGTEAF
TRBV15,TRBJ1-2,ATSRGTTGAYNYGYT
TRBV5-1,TRBJ2-7,ASSLQPSYEQY
TRBV28,TRBJ1-6,AIRPSSYNSPLH
TRBV28,TRBJ1-5,ASSLGDYSNQPQH
TRBV7-9,TRBJ2-1,ASSAGTGIVNEQF
TRBV30,TRBJ1-2,AWSAQGDRGYT
TRBV15,TRBJ1-5,ATSAGQASNQPQH
TRBV18,TRBJ1-2,ASSPGWQGGYGYT
TRBV12-5,TRBJ2-7,ASGYRESDEQY
TRBV10-3,TRBJ2-7,AISESQVSSYEQY
TRBV11-3,TRBJ2-1,AGPGGAWSYNEQF
TRBV10-3,TRBJ2-7,AISELQGNYEQY
TRBV30,TRBJ1-1,AWSVRGNTEAF